This is a list of T cell receptor beta chains from one sample in a study of shared clonotypes between healthy human individuals. Produced via immunoSEQ multiplex PCR; TCRdb's table is partial and in-frame only. The table shows about 2 million clones, with roughly 96% occurring only once. Material: naive CD4+ T cells sorted from blood. The receptors were gathered from a man between 18 and 35 years old in good health. CDR3s include the opening cysteine and the closing phenylalanine or tryptophan. A D gene is named only where the DNA matches it firmly. Expanded clones get a size class; other rows say once, few or many, or leave the size out.

TRBV5-1	TRBJ2-7	-	TRBD1	CASSADREFREQYF	TGCGCCAGCTCGGCGGACAGGGAATTTCGCGAGCAGTACTTC
TRBV7-9	TRBJ2-4	-	-	CASSLEGFEKNIQYF	TGTGCCAGCAGCTTAGAGGGGTTTGAAAAAAACATTCAGTACTTC
TRBV6-5	TRBJ2-7	-	-	CASTSTTYEQYF	TGTGCCAGCACCAGCACAACCTACGAGCAGTACTTC
TRBV30	TRBJ1-4	-	-	CACSPGGASTNEKLFF	TGTGCCTGCTCCCCCGGGGGGGCTTCAACTAATGAAAAACTGTTTTTT
TRBV5-1	TRBJ2-1	-	TRBD2	CASSWSGVPYNEQFF	TGCGCCAGCAGCTGGAGCGGGGTACCCTACAATGAGCAGTTCTTC
TRBV19	TRBJ1-2	once	TRBD1	CASSIYAGGGMSYGYTF	TGTGCCAGTAGTATCTACGCAGGGGGCGGCATGTCCTATGGCTACACCTTC
TRBV7-2	TRBJ2-3	-	-	CASSTSSVPTDTQYF	TGTGCCAGCAGCACCTCTAGCGTCCCCACAGATACGCAGTATTTT
TRBV5-1	TRBJ2-2	-	-	CASSSGQPNTGELFF	TGCGCCAGCAGCTCGGGACAACCCAACACCGGGGAGCTGTTTTTT
TRBV20-1	TRBJ2-1	-	TRBD2	CSAPGRNEQFF	TGCAGTGCCCCCGGGAGGAATGAGCAGTTCTTC
TRBV9	TRBJ1-1	-	-	CASSGGLNTEAFF	TGTGCCTCCAGCGGGGGGTTGAACACTGAAGCTTTCTTT